These 27 T cell receptor beta chains were all obtained from the same sample, sequenced in a study of blood T cell repertoires in COVID-19. Generated by immunoSEQ multiplex PCR, the TCRdb table keeps only in-frame clones and is missing some. Seen here are about 210,000 clones, around 91% observed once, and the top ten hold 4% to 5.5%. The sample consisted of peripheral blood. The receptors come from a woman aged 40 to 50 with acute or convalescent COVID-19.

The chain links TRBV5-1 to TRBJ2-5, with 7 bases identical to TRBD2. CDR1 and CDR2 (germline): SGHRS, YFSETQ. The V and J ends lost 5 bases and 2 bases, in that order; junction bases with no gene match: 12. The CDR3 is 16 residues long. CDR3 DNA sequence: TGCGCCAGCAGTCCGACCATACTAGCGCCGCAAGAGACCCAGTACTTC. Protein: CASSPTILAPQETQYF.

This rearrangement joins TRBV9 to TRBJ2-2; D is possibly TRBD1 (5 bases). Trimming took off 2 bases at V and 5 bases at J, with 19 bases between the two ends. The CDR3 is 17 residues long. Germline values: CDR1 SGDLS, CDR2 YYNGEE. Here the CDR3 reads CASSVGSRGLLTGELFF. CDR3 DNA: TGTGCCAGCAGCGTGGGGTCAAGGGGCCTCCTTACCGGGGAGCTGTTTTTT.

The rearrangement links TRBV25-1 to TRBJ1-2; 11 bases align to TRBD1. Germline-derived CDR1 and CDR2 are MGHDK and SYGVNS. This CDR3 spans 15 amino acids. The J segment lost 8 bases and the V segment lost 1 base, leaving 6 bases of the junction unmatched. The CDR3 protein is CASSEFRTGGVGYTF. CDR3 coding DNA: TGTGCCAGCAGTGAATTCAGGACAGGGGGCGTAGGCTACACCTTC.

The J gene is TRBJ1-1, the V gene TRBV6-1; 8 bases map to TRBD1. From germline, CDR1 is MNHNS and CDR2 SASEGT. The junction had 5 bases not matched to a gene; V was cut back by 3 bases and J by 5 bases. CDR3 size: 14 residues. CDR3 bases: TGTGCCAGCAGTGAGAGGACAGGGAGAACTGAAGCTTTCTTT. Its protein is CASSERTGRTEAFF.

The CDR3 sequence: CASSQDLPGDAGYTF. The CDR3 nucleotides are TGTGCCAGCAGCCAAGACCTTCCAGGGGATGCTGGCTACACCTTC. The chain has TRBV3-1 (or the pseudogene TRBV3-2) and TRBJ1-2; D may be TRBD1 (6 bases). Germline lookup yields CDR1 LGHDT and CDR2 YNNKEL (reference sequence). Trimming removed 0 bases from V and 7 bases from J, with 15 bases in between. The CDR3 spans 15 residues.

This clone was seen only once. This chain links TRBV24-1 with TRBJ2-2; 8 bases are a match to TRBD1. The V gene end was trimmed by 6 bases and the J gene end by 1 base; junction bases not matched to a gene: 6. Germline-derived CDR1 and CDR2 are KGHDR and SFDVKD. The CDR3 is made up of 16 amino acids. CDR3 coding DNA: TGTGCCACCAGTACCCCCGGGACAGGGAACACCGGGGAGCTGTTTTTT. Translation: CATSTPGTGNTGELFF.

The CDR3 region is CASRGRGGHQEQYV. CDR3 sequence (DNA): TGTGCCAGCAGGGGGCGGGGGGGCCATCAAGAGCAGTACGTC. The gene calls are TRBV6-6 and TRBJ2-7, with 9 bases aligning to TRBD2. CDR1 MNHNY and CDR2 SVGAGI come from the germline V gene (reference sequence). This CDR3 is built from 14 residues. The trim removed 6 bases at V and 7 bases at J, leaving 10 bases unmatched.

CDR3 DNA sequence: TGTGCCAGCAGTCCGGGGACAGGGGGTTCCAATCAGCCCCAGCATTTT. Amino acid sequence: CASSPGTGGSNQPQHF. The chain combines TRBV27 with TRBJ1-5, with 11 bases identical to TRBD1. The CDR3 extends over 16 amino acids. Germline loops: CDR1 MNHEY, CDR2 SMNVEV (reference sequence). J lost 3 bases, V lost 5 bases, and 6 bases had no gene match.

The CDR3 spells CANGQIEDQPQHF. CDR3 in DNA: TGTGCCAACGGACAGATCGAGGATCAGCCCCAGCATTTT. The chain has TRBV10-3 and TRBJ1-5; TRBD1 is a possible D gene (6 bases). The germline CDR1 and CDR2 sequences are ENHRY and SYGVKD. This CDR3 spans 13 amino acids. V was cut by 10 bases and J by 5 bases, with 15 bases left in between.

V usage is TRBV27 and J usage is TRBJ1-2; 7 bases fit TRBD1. The CDR3 is 13 residues long. The ends lost 3 bases at V and 3 bases at J; junction bases unmatched: 1. CDR1 MNHEY and CDR2 SMNVEV come from the germline V gene (reference sequence). CDR3: CASSFQGDYGYTF. The CDR3 bases are TGTGCCAGCAGTTTTCAGGGGGACTATGGCTACACCTTC.

The chain joins TRBV10-1 to TRBJ1-6; no definite D call. Germline CDR1 is WNHNN and CDR2 is SYGVQD (reference sequence). This CDR3 has 13 amino acids. Trimming left V 3 bases short and J 7 bases short, with 7 bases between. CDR3 protein: CASSDLENSPLHF. In DNA form, the CDR3 reads TGCGCCAGCAGTGACCTGGAGAATTCACCCCTCCACTTT.

The chain recombines TRBV5-1 with TRBJ2-3; 12 bases fit TRBD2. The V gene end was trimmed by 1 base and the J gene end by 4 bases; junction bases not matched to a gene: 4. Germline V gene data show CDR1 as SGHRS and CDR2 as YFSETQ. This CDR3 has 16 amino acids. CDR3 protein: CASSLLASGGADTQYF. The CDR3 DNA sequence: TGCGCCAGCAGCTTGCTCGCTAGCGGGGGGGCAGATACGCAGTATTTT.

The chain has TRBV30 and TRBJ1-1, with D maybe TRBD1 (6 bases). The length of the CDR3 is 17 residues. CDR1 GTSNPN and CDR2 SVGIG come from the germline V gene (reference sequence). Trimming shortened V by 0 bases and J by 6 bases, and 23 bases separated the two germline ends. CDR3 DNA sequence: TGTGCCTGGAGTGTGGGGGTGGTCGGGGGGGGGCAGGCTGAAGCTTTCTTT. Its protein is CAWSVGVVGGGQAEAFF.

The CDR3, as DNA: TGTGCCAGCTCACCGCCGGGACAGATGAACACTGAAGCTTTCTTT. It yields the protein CASSPPGQMNTEAFF. The chain carries TRBV18 and TRBJ1-1, with TRBD1 matching over 7 bases. J lost 0 bases, V lost 3 bases, and 4 bases had no gene match. CDR1 and CDR2 (germline): KGHSH, LQKENI. The CDR3 length is 15 residues.

The V and J genes are TRBV27 and TRBJ1-4; D possibly corresponds to TRBD1 (5 bases). The CDR3 loop spans 15 amino acids. Trimming removed 5 bases from V and 6 bases from J, with 16 bases in between. Germline V gene sequence: CDR1 MNHEY, CDR2 SMNVEV (reference sequence). The CDR3 DNA reads as TGTGCCAGCAGTCTAGACGGGAGGGGATATGAAAAACTGTTTTTT. Protein: CASSLDGRGYEKLFF.

The chain uses TRBV24-1 and TRBJ2-2; D is possibly TRBD2 (6 bases). The CDR3 is 15 amino acids. Germline V CDR1 and CDR2: KGHDR, SFDVKD. V dropped 3 bases and J dropped 7 bases, with 14 bases sitting between them. The CDR3 DNA reads TGTGCCACCAGTGATCCCGGGACCGGGAGCGGGGAGCTGTTTTTT. Translated, it gives CATSDPGTGSGELFF.

The chain uses TRBV29-1 and TRBJ1-2; 8 bases agree with TRBD1. Germline V lookup: CDR1 SQVTM, CDR2 ANQGSEA. Losses at the gene ends were 4 bases for V and 7 bases for J; bases not matched to a gene: 11. The CDR3 contains 14 residues. CDR3 coding DNA: TGCAGCGTTGGGGCGACAGGGGACGGTTTTGGCTACACCTTC. This gives the protein CSVGATGDGFGYTF.

The chain recombines TRBV11-2 with TRBJ1-6; D possibly corresponds to TRBD1 (6 bases). The germline gives CDR1 SGHAT, CDR2 FQNNGV. The CDR3 runs 17 residues. Trimming stripped 5 bases from V and 10 bases from J, with 24 bases between. The CDR3 is CASSLRITTGLESPLHF. The CDR3 coding sequence is TGTGCCAGCAGCCTCCGGATAACGACAGGACTGGAATCACCCCTCCACTTT.

The chain joins TRBV4-1 to TRBJ1-3, with a tentative D call TRBD1 (6 bases). Germline CDR1 is MGHRA and CDR2 is YSYEKL. CDR3 size: 14 residues. Trimming left V 2 bases short and J 4 bases short, with 9 bases between. The CDR3 DNA is TGCGCCAGCAGCCAAACAGGGATAGGAAACACCATATATTTT. It is translated as CASSQTGIGNTIYF.

V and J are TRBV11-2 and TRBJ1-1; D is undetermined. Germline V CDR1 and CDR2: SGHAT, FQNNGV. The V end lost 2 bases, the J end lost 1 base, and 8 bases lay between the germline ends. The CDR3 has 14 residues. CDR3 coding DNA: TGTGCCAGCAGCTTAATGTGGAGGAACACTGAAGCTTTCTTT. It yields the protein CASSLMWRNTEAFF.

This sequence joins TRBV6-1 and TRBJ1-6; D unresolved. V lost 4 bases and J lost 10, with 20 bases in between. CDR3 length: 16 amino acids. Germline V gives CDR1 MNHNS, CDR2 SASEGT. The CDR3 here is CASSGGRGGLGSPLHF. The CDR3 nucleotides are TGTGCCAGCAGTGGGGGTCGCGGAGGTCTGGGGTCACCCCTCCACTTT.

The chain carries TRBV2 and TRBJ1-3, with a tentative D call TRBD1 (6 bases). In germline, CDR1 is SNHLY, CDR2 FYNNEI. The CDR3 is 15 amino acids. The V end was cut by 5 bases, the J end by 4 bases, with 15 bases between. For the CDR3, the DNA is TGTGCCAGCAGTTATCATCCAGGACAGGGAAACACCATATATTTT. This codes for CASSYHPGQGNTIYF.

A single count supports this clone. The chain recombines TRBV10-1 with TRBJ1-2, with 10 bases aligning to TRBD1. The V gene end was trimmed by 6 bases and the J gene end by 0 bases; junction bases not matched to a gene: 10. The CDR3 is 17 residues long. The germline V gene has CDR1 WNHNN and CDR2 SYGVQD (reference sequence). The CDR3: CASREGDRGQTNYGYTF. In DNA, the CDR3 is TGCGCCAGCAGGGAGGGGGACAGGGGCCAAACTAACTATGGCTACACCTTC.

The CDR3 nucleotides read TGTGCCAGCAGCTCAACACGCTCGGAAGACATCAACACTGAAGCTTTCTTT. It translates to CASSSTRSEDINTEAFF. The genes are TRBV7-9 and TRBJ1-1; D call uncertain. Deletions cut 4 bases from V and 2 bases from J, with 20 bases between. Germline CDR1 and CDR2: SEHNR and FQNEAQ (reference sequence). This CDR3 contains 17 residues. The variable domain in full, completed from reference TRBV7-9 and TRBJ1-1, reads DTGVSQNPRHKITKRGQNVTFRCDPISEHNRLYWYRQTLGQGPEFLTYFQNEAQLEKSRLLSDRFSAERPKGSFSTLEIQRTEQGDSAMYLCASSSTRSEDINTEAFFGQGTRLTVV.

The CDR3 reads CASSQLQAGNEKLFF. For the CDR3, the DNA is TGTGCCAGCAGTCAGCTACAGGCCGGAAATGAAAAACTGTTTTTT. The V gene is TRBV5-4, the J gene TRBJ1-4; D is perhaps TRBD1 (5 bases). The CDR3 totals 15 residues. Germline CDR1 reads SGHNT; CDR2 reads YYREEE (reference sequence). V was shortened by 5 bases and J by 5 bases, with 16 bases between the two germline ends.

V and J are TRBV5-5 and TRBJ1-2; 10 bases match TRBD1. CDR3 length: 16 residues. Germline values: CDR1 SGHKS, CDR2 YYEKEE (reference sequence). V was clipped by 4 bases and J by 4 bases; unmatched bases: 10. The CDR3 loop is CASSDSIRTGGYGYTF. CDR3 DNA sequence: TGTGCCAGCAGCGACTCAATTAGGACAGGGGGCTATGGCTACACCTTC.

The V gene is TRBV9, the J gene TRBJ2-4; 7 bases are shared with TRBD1. The CDR3 consists of 15 residues. The germline V gene has CDR1 SGDLS and CDR2 YYNGEE. V lost 3 bases, J lost 6 bases, and 9 bases stayed unmatched. The CDR3 region is CASSGPRGPANIQYF. CDR3 sequence (DNA): TGTGCCAGCAGCGGCCCGAGGGGGCCGGCAAACATTCAGTACTTC.